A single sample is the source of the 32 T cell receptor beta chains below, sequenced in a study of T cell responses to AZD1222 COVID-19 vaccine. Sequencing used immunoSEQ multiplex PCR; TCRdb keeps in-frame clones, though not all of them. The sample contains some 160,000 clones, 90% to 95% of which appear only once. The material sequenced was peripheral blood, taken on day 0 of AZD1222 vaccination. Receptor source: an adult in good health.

CDR3 protein: CASSLGSLGGDTIYF. The CDR3 nucleotides are TGTGCCAGCAGCTTGGGGTCCCTCGGTGGGGACACCATATATTTT. The chain is built from TRBV5-4 and TRBJ1-3; no firm D call. This CDR3 spans 15 amino acids. Trimming pared 0 bases from V and 8 bases from J, leaving 15 bases between. Germline V gene data show CDR1 as SGHNT and CDR2 as YYREEE (reference sequence).

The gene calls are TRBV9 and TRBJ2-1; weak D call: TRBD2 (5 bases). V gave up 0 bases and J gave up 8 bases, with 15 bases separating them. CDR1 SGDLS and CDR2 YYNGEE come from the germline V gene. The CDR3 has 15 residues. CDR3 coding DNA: TGTGCCAGCAGCGTAGATCGAGAGGGCCTGGATGAGCAGTTCTTC. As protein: CASSVDREGLDEQFF. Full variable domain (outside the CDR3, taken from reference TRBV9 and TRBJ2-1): DSGVTQTPKHLITATGQRVTLRCSPRSGDLSVYWYQQSLDQGLQFLIQYYNGEERAKGNILERFSAQQFPDLHSELNLSSLELGDSALYFCASSVDREGLDEQFFGPGTRLTVL.

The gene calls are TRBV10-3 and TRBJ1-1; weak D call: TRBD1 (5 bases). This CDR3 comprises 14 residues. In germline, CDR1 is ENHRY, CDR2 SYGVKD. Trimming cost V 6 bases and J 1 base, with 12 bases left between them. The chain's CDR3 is CAISGGRGNTEAFF. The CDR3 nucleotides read TGTGCCATCAGCGGGGGTCGAGGGAACACTGAAGCTTTCTTT.

The CDR3 reads CASTQVGDGYTF. CDR3 nucleotide sequence: TGTGCCAGCACCCAGGTAGGGGATGGCTACACCTTC. This chain joins TRBV9 and TRBJ1-2; possible D gene TRBD1, 5 bases. Trimming removed 6 bases at V and 6 bases at J, with 12 bases between. The CDR3 spans 12 residues. CDR1 is SGDLS, CDR2 YYNGEE, per germline.

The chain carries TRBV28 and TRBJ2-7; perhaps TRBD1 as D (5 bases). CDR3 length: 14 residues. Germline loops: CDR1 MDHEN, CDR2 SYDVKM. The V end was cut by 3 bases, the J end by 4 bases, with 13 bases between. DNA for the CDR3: TGTGCCAGCAGTTTCAGGGCCCCCCTATACGAGCAGTACTTC. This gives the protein CASSFRAPLYEQYF.

CDR3 loop: CASSFKSGGPYNEQFF. CDR3 sequence (DNA): TGTGCCAGCAGTTTCAAAAGCGGGGGCCCATACAATGAGCAGTTCTTC. The gene calls are TRBV27 and TRBJ2-1; 8 bases are shared with TRBD2. There are 16 residues in the CDR3. Germline loops: CDR1 MNHEY, CDR2 SMNVEV (reference sequence). V shed 3 bases and J 4 bases; nucleotides not matched to a gene: 8.

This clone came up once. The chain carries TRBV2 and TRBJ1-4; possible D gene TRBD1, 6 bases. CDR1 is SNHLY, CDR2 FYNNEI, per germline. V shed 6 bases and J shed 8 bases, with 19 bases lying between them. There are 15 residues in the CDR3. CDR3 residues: CASRPWTEKREKLFF. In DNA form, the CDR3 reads TGTGCCAGCAGGCCCTGGACAGAGAAAAGGGAAAAACTGTTTTTT.

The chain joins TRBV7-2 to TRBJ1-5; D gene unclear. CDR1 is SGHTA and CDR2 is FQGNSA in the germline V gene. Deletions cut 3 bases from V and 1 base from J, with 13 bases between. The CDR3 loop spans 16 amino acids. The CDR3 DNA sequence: TGTGCCAGCAGCTTGGGTCCGTGGGCAAGCAATCAGCCCCAGCATTTT. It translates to CASSLGPWASNQPQHF.

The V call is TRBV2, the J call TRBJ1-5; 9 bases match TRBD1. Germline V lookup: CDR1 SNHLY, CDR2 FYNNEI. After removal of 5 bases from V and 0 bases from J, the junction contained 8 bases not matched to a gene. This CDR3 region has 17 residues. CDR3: CASSRTGAVYSNQPQHF. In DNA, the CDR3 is TGTGCCAGCAGTCGGACAGGGGCCGTATATAGCAATCAGCCCCAGCATTTT.

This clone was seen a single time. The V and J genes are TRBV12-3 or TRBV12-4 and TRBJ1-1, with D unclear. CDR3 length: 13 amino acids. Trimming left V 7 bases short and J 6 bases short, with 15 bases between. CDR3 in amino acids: CASTSKGLAEAFF. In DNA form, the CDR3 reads TGTGCCAGCACCTCCAAGGGCCTGGCTGAAGCTTTCTTT.

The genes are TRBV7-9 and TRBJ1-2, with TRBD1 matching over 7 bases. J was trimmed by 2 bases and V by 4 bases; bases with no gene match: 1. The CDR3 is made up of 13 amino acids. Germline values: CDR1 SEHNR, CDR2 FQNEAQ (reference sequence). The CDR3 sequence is CASSWDRNYGYTF. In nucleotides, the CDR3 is TGTGCCAGCAGCTGGGACAGAAACTATGGCTACACCTTC.

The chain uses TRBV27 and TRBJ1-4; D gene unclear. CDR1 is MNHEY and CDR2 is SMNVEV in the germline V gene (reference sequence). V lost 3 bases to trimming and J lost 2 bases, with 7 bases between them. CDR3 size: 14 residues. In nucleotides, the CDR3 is TGTGCCAGCAGTTTTCGGAGTACTAATGAAAAACTGTTTTTT. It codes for CASSFRSTNEKLFF.

CDR3 region: CAISEKNDALPLYGYTF. Here the CDR3 DNA reads TGTGCCATCAGTGAGAAGAATGATGCACTACCCCTCTATGGCTACACCTTC. V usage is TRBV10-3 and J usage is TRBJ1-2; the D is unclear. The CDR3 has 17 amino acids. Germline V gene lookup returns CDR1 ENHRY and CDR2 SYGVKD. Trimming stripped 2 bases from V and 4 bases from J, with 20 bases between.

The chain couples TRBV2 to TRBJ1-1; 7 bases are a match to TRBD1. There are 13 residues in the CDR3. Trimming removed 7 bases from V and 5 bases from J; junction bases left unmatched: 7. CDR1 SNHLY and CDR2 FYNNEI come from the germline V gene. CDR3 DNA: TGTGCCAGCACGGGGGTCAGGGGGACTGAAGCTTTCTTT. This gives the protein CASTGVRGTEAFF.

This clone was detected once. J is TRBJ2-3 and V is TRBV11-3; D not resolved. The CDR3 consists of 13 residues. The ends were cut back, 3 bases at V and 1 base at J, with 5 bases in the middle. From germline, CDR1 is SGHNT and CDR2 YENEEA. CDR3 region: CASSLPGTDTQYF. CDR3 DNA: TGTGCCAGCAGCTTGCCGGGCACAGATACGCAGTATTTT.

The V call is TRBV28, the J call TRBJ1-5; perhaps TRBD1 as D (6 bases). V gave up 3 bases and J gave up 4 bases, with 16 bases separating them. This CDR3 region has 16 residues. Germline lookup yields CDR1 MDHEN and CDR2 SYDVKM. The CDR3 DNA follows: TGTGCCAGCAGTTTTTGGGGGCGGAAGATTAATCAGCCCCAGCATTTT. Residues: CASSFWGRKINQPQHF.

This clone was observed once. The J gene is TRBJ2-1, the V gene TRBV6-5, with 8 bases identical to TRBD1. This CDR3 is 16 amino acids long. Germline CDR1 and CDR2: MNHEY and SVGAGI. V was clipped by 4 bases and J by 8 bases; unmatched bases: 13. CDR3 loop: CASSFTTRQGAHEQFF. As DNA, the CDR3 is TGTGCCAGCAGTTTCACGACGCGTCAGGGGGCCCATGAGCAGTTCTTC.

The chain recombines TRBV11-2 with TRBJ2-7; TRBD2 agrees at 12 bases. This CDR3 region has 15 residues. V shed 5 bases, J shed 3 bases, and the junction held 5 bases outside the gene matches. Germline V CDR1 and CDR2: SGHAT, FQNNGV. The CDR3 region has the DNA TGTGCCAGCAGCCCCGAACTAGCGGGGGGCTACGAGCAGTACTTC. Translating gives CASSPELAGGYEQYF. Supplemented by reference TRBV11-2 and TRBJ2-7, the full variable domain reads EAGVAQSPRYKIIEKRQSVAFWCNPISGHATLYWYQQILGQGPKLLIQFQNNGVVDDSQLPKDRFSAERLKGVDSTLKIQPAKLEDSAVYLCASSPELAGGYEQYFGPGTRLTVT.

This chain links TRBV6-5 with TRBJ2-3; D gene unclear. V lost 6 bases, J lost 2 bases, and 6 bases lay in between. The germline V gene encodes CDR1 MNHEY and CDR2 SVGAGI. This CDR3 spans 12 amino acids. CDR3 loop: CASRDITDTQYF. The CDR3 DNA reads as TGTGCCAGCAGAGACATCACAGATACGCAGTATTTT.

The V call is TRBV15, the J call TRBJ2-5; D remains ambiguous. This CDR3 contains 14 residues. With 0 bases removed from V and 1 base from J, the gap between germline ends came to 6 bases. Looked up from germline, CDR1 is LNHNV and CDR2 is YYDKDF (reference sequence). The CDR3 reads CATSRDGRQETQYF. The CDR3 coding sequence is TGTGCCACCAGCAGAGATGGCCGCCAAGAGACCCAGTACTTC.

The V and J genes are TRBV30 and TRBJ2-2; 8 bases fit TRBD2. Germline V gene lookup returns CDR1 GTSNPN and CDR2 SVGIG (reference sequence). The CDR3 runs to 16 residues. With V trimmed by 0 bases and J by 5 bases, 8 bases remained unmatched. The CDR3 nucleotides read TGTGCCTGGAGTGTAGGGACTAGTTTAGTTACCGGGGAGCTGTTTTTT. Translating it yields CAWSVGTSLVTGELFF. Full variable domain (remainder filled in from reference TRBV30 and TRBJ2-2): SQTIHQWPATLVQPVGSPLSLECTVEGTSNPNLYWYRQAAGRGLQLLFYSVGIGQISSEVPQNLSASRPQDRQFILSSKKLLLSDSGFYLCAWSVGTSLVTGELFFGEGSRLTVL.

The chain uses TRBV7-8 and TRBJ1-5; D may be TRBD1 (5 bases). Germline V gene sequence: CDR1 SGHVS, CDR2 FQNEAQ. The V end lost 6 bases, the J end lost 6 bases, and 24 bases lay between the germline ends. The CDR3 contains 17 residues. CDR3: CASSPGLIGSAGQPQHF. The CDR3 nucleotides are TGTGCCAGCAGTCCAGGGTTGATTGGGTCAGCCGGTCAGCCCCAGCATTTT.

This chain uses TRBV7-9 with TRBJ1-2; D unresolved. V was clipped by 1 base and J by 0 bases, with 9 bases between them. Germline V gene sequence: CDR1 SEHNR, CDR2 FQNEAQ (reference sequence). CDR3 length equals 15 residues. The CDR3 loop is CASSLEGLPNYGYTF. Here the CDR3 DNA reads TGTGCCAGCAGCTTAGAAGGACTTCCTAACTATGGCTACACCTTC.

In DNA, the CDR3 is TGTGCCAGCAGCTTAGCTTCCACCGGGGAGCTGTTTTTT. Translation gives CASSLASTGELFF. J is TRBJ2-2 and V is TRBV7-3; unclear D gene. Germline assignment: CDR1 SGHTA and CDR2 FQGTGA. The CDR3 is 13 amino acids. The V and J ends lost 2 bases and 4 bases respectively, with 5 bases between them.

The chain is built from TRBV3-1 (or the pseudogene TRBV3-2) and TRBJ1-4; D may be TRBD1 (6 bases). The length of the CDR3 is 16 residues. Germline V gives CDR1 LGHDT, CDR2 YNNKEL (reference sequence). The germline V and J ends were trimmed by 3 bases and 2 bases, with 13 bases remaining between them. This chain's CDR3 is CASSHLLGATNEKLFF. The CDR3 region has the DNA TGTGCCAGCAGCCACTTACTGGGGGCGACTAATGAAAAACTGTTTTTT.

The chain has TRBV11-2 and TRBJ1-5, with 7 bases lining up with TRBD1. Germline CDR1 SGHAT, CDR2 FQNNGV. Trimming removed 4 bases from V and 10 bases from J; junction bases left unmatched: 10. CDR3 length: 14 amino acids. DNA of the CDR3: TGTGCCAGCAGCTACGGACAGGCGCTTTTCCCCCAGCATTTT. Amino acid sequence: CASSYGQALFPQHF. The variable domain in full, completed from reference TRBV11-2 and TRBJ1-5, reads EAGVAQSPRYKIIEKRQSVAFWCNPISGHATLYWYQQILGQGPKLLIQFQNNGVVDDSQLPKDRFSAERLKGVDSTLKIQPAKLEDSAVYLCASSYGQALFPQHFGDGTRLSIL.

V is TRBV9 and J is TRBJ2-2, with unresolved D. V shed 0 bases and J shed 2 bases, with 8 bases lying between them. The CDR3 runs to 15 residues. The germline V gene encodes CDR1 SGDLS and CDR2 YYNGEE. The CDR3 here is CASSVDPGNTGELFF. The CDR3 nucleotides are TGTGCCAGCAGCGTAGATCCAGGAAACACCGGGGAGCTGTTTTTT.

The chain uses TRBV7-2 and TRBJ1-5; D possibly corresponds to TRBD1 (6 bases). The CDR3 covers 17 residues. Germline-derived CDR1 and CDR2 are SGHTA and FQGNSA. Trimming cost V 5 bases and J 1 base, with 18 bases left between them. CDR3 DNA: TGTGCCAGCAGCGTAGTGTCAGGGGCAAACAGCAATCAGCCCCAGCATTTT. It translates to CASSVVSGANSNQPQHF.

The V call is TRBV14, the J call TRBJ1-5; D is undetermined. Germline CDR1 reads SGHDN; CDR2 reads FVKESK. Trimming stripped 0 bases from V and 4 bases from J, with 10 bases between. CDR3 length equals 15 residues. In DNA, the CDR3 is TGTGCCAGCAGCCAAGAGTGGACCAAGAATCAGCCCCAGCATTTT. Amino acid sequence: CASSQEWTKNQPQHF.

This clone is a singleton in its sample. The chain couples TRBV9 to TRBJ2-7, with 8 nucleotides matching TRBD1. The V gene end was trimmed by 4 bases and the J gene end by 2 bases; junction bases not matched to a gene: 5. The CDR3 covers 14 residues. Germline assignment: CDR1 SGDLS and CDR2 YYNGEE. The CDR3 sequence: CASSPRQGTYEQYF. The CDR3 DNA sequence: TGTGCCAGCAGCCCAAGACAGGGGACCTACGAGCAGTACTTC.

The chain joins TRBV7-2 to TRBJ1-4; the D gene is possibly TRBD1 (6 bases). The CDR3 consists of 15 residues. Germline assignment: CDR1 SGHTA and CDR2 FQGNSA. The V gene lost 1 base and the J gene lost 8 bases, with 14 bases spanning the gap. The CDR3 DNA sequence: TGTGCCAGCAGCTTAGGTGGGGGGGCACTAGAAAAACTGTTTTTT. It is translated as CASSLGGGALEKLFF.

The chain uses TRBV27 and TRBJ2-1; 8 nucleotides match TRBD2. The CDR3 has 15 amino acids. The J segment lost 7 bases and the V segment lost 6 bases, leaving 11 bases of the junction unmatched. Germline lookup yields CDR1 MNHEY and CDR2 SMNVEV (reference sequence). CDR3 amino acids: CASSLLAGGGNEQFF. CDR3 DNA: TGTGCCAGCAGCCTACTGGCGGGGGGTGGGAATGAGCAGTTCTTC.